The text below deals with one TCR beta chain. The antigen remains undetermined. V was shortened by 1 base and J by 6 bases, with 16 bases between the two germline ends. The germline V gene has CDR1 SEHNR and CDR2 FQNEAQ (reference sequence). This CDR3 spans 16 amino acids. Measured with immunoSEQ multiplex PCR; TCRdb has only the in-frame clones, and not every one. The sample yields about 400,000 clones, 70% to 90% seen once. The data belong to a study of cytomegalovirus exposure and HLA in healthy donors. As for the study in general: The roughly 670 first-cohort repertoires and the 95 to 150 validation repertoires shared the same platform, a later analysis reported.

General study results and limits: Reports described diagnosis of cytomegalovirus status by the classifier as highly specific and sensitive. Associated with cytomegalovirus, according to the listing, were 170 or so TCR beta chains. One later analysis, an examination of the roughly 110 validation repertoires, found that first-cohort TCR clusters tended to co-occur in them.

The sample was PBMCs. The receptor comes from a woman aged 18-29 years in good health and CMV-seronegative. This chain joins TRBV7-9 and TRBJ1-5; a weak D match, TRBD1 (5 bases). The CDR3 coding sequence is TGTGCCAGCAGCTTAGGGCTGGGGGGAGGATCTCAGCCCCAGCATTTT. It specifies CASSLGLGGGSQPQHF. The variable domain in full, with the rest retrieved from reference TRBV7-9 and TRBJ1-5, is DTGVSQNPRHKITKRGQNVTFRCDPISEHNRLYWYRQTLGQGPEFLTYFQNEAQLEKSRLLSDRFSAERPKGSFSTLEIQRTEQGDSAMYLCASSLGLGGGSQPQHFGDGTRLSIL.